This record covers a single T cell receptor beta chain. Sequenced by immunoSEQ multiplex PCR; TCRdb stores in-frame clones only, minus some. The sample lists approximately 150,000 clones; about 89% were seen once. Looked up from germline, CDR1 is SGHRS and CDR2 is YFSETQ. CDR3 length equals 17 residues. Trimming at V came to 4 bases and at J to 7 bases, leaving 17 bases not matched to a gene. This record comes from a study of blood T cell repertoires in COVID-19. The TCR originated in a man aged 45-65 years with active or convalescent COVID-19. This chain uses TRBV5-1 with TRBJ1-2; 9 bases are shared with TRBD1. Sequencing was done on a sample of peripheral blood. CDR3 region: CASSHRQGVDSAPGYTF. The CDR3 coding sequence is TGCGCCAGCAGCCATCGACAGGGGGTTGATAGTGCCCCTGGCTACACCTTC.